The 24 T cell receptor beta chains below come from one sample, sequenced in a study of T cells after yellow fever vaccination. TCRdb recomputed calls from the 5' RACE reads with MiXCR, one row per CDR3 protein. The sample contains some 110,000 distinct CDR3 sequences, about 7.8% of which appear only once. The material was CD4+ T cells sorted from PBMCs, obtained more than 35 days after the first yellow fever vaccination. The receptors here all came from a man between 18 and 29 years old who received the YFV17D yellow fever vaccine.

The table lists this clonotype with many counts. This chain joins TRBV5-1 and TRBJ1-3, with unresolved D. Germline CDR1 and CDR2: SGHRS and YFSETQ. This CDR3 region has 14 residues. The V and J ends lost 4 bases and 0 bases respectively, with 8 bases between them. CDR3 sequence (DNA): TGCGCCAGCAGCCGAGACTACTCTGGAAACACCATATATTTT. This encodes CASSRDYSGNTIYF.

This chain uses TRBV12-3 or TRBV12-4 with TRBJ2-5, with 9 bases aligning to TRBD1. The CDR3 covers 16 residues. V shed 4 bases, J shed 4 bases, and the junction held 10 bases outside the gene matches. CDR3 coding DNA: TGTGCCAGCAGTTCCCGGGACAGGGATTTGGGAGAGACCCAGTACTTC. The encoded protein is CASSSRDRDLGETQYF.

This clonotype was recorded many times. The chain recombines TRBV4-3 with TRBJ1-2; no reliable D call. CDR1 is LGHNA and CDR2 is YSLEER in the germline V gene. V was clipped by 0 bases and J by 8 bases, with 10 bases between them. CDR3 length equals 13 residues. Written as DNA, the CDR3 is TGCGCCAGCAGCCAAGATCGGGGAAGAGGCTACACCTTC. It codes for CASSQDRGRGYTF.

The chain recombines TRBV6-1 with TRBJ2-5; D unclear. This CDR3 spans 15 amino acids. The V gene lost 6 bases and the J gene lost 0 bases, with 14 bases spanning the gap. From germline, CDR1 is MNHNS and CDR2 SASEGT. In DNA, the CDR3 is TGTGCCAGCAGCAGACTCCACCCGTACCAAGAGACCCAGTACTTC. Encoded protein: CASSRLHPYQETQYF.

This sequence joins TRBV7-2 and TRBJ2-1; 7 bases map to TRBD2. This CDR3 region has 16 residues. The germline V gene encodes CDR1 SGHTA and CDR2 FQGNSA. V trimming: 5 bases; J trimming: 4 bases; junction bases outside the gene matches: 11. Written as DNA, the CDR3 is TGTGCCAGCAGCCTAGGAGGCGGGGGAGGGTACAATGAGCAGTTCTTC. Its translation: CASSLGGGGGYNEQFF.

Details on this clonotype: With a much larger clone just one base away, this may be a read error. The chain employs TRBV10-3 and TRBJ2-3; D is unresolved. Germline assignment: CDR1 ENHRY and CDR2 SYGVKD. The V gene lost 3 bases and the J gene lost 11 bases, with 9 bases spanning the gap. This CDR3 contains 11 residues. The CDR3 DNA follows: TGTGCCATCAGTGATAGTAGGGTGCAGTATTTT. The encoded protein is CAISDSRVQYF.

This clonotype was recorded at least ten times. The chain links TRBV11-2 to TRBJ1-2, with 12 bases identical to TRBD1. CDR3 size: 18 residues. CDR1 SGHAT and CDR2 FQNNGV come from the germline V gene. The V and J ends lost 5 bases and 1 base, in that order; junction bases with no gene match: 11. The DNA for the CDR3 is TGTGCCAGCAGCACAAGTGCCGGGACAGGGGGCATTAACTATGGCTACACCTTC. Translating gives CASSTSAGTGGINYGYTF.

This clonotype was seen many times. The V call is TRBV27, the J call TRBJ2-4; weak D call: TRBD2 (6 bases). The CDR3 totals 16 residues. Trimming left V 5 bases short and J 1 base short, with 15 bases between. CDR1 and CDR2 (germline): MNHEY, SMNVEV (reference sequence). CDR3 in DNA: TGTGCCAGCAGTCCAGTCTTCCGGGGGGCCAAAAACATTCAGTACTTC. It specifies CASSPVFRGAKNIQYF.

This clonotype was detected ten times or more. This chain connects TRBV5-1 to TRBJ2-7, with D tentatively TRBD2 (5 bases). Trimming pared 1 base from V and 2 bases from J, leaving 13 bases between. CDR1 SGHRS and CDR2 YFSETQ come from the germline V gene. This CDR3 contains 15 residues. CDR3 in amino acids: CASSLLSGRAYEQYF. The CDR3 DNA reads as TGCGCCAGCAGCTTGCTATCTGGGAGAGCCTACGAGCAGTACTTC.

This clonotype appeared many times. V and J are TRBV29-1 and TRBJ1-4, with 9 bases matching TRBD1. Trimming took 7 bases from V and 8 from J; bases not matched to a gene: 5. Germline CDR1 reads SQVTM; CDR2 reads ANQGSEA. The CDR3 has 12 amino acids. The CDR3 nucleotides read TGCAGCGCGACAGGGGGAGGCGAAAAACTGTTTTTT. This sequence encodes CSATGGGEKLFF. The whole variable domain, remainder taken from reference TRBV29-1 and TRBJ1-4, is SAVISQKPSRDICQRGTSLTIQCQVDSQVTMMFWYRQQPGQSLTLIATANQGSEATYESGFVIDKFPISRPNLTFSTLTVSNMSPEDSSIYLCSATGGGEKLFFGSGTQLSVL.

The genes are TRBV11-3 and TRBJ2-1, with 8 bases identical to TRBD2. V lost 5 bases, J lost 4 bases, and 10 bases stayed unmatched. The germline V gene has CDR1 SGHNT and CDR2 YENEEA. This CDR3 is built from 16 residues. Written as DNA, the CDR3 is TGTGCCAGCAGCGCGAATCGGGGGGGGACGTACAATGAGCAGTTCTTC. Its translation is CASSANRGGTYNEQFF.

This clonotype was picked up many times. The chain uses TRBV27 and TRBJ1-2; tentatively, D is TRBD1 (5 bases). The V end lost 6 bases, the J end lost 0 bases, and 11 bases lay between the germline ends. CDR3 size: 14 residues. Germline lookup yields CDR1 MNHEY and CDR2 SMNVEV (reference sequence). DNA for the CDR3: TGTGCCAGCAGCCGACAGCCCGCTAACTATGGCTACACCTTC. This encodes CASSRQPANYGYTF.

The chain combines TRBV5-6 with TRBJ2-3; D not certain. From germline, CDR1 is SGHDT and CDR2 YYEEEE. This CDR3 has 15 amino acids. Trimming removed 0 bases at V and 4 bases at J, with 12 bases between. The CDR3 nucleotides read TGTGCCAGCAGCTTGGAGGTGGGATGGGCAGATACGCAGTATTTT. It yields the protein CASSLEVGWADTQYF.

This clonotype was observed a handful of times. This CDR3 reads CASSSQNSPLHF. CDR3 sequence (DNA): TGTGCCAGCAGCTCACAGAATTCACCCCTCCACTTT. J is TRBJ1-6 and V is TRBV7-2; D not certain. Germline CDR1 SGHTA, CDR2 FQGNSA. V lost 4 bases, J lost 7 bases, and 5 bases lay in between. The CDR3 is 12 amino acids.

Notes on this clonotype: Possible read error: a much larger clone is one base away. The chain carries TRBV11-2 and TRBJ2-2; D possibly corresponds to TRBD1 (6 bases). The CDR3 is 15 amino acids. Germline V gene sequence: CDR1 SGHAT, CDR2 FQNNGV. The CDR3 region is CTSSYSGAVTGELFF. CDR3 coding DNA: TGTACCAGCAGCTATTCAGGGGCGGTCACCGGGGAGCTGTTTTTT.

The CDR3, as DNA: TGTGCCAGCCCGTGGGGGGCCTCTGGGGCCAACGTCCTGACTTTC. Its translation is CASPWGASGANVLTF. The V call is TRBV7-9, the J call TRBJ2-6; D possibly matches TRBD1 or TRBD2 (6 bases each). Germline lookup yields CDR1 SEHNR and CDR2 FQNEAQ (reference sequence). V shed 8 bases and J shed 0 bases, with 11 bases lying between them. The CDR3 contains 15 residues.

The CDR3 is CSASVRPSSYNSPLHF. CDR3 sequence (DNA): TGCAGTGCTAGTGTCAGGCCGAGCTCCTATAATTCACCCCTCCACTTT. The chain is built from TRBV20-1 and TRBJ1-6; unclear D gene. V lost 3 bases, J lost 0 bases, and 12 bases lay in between. The germline CDR1 and CDR2 sequences are DFQATT and SNEGSKA (reference sequence). The CDR3 runs to 16 residues.

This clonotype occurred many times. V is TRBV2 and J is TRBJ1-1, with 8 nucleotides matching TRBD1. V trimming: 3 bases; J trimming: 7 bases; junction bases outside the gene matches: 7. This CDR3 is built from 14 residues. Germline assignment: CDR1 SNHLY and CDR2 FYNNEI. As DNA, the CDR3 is TGTGCCAGCAGTGAGAAGAGGACAGGGCATGAAGCTTTCTTT. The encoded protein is CASSEKRTGHEAFF.

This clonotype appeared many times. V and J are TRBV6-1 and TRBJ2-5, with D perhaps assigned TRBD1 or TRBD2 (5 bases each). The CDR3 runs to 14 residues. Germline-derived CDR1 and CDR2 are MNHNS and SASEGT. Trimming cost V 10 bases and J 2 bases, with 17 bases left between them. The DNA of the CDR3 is TGTGCCACCTCGCCCCCCTGGGGGCAAGAGACCCAGTACTTC. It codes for CATSPPWGQETQYF.

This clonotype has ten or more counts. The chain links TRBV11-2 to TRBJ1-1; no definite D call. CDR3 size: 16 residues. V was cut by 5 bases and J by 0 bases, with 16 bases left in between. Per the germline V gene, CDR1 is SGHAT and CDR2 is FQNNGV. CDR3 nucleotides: TGTGCCAGCAGCCTTACTTTAGGGCTGGTGAACACTGAAGCTTTCTTT. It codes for CASSLTLGLVNTEAFF.

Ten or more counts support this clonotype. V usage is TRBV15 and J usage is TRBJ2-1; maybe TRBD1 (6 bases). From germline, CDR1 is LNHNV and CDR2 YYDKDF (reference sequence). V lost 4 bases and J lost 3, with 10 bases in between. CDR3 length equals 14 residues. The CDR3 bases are TGTGCCACCAGCAAGGGGGAGTTCTACAATGAGCAGTTCTTC. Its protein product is CATSKGEFYNEQFF. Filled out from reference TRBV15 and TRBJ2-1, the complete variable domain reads DAMVIQNPRYQVTQFGKPVTLSCSQTLNHNVMYWYQQKSSQAPKLLFHYYDKDFNNEADTPDNFQSRRPNTSFCFLDIRSPGLGDTAMYLCATSKGEFYNEQFFGPGTRLTVL.

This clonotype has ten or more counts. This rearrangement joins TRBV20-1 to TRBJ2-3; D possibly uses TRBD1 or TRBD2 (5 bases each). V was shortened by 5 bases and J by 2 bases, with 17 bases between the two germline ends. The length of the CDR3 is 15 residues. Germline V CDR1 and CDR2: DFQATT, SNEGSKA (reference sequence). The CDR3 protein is CSAGNPTGTTDTQYF. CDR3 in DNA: TGCAGTGCTGGTAACCCGACCGGGACCACAGATACGCAGTATTTT.

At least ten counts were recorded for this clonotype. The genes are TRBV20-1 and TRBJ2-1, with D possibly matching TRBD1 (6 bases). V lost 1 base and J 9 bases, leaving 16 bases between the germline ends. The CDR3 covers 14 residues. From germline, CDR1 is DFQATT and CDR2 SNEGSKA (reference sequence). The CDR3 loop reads CSARVGGSGSEQFF. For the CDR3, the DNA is TGCAGTGCTAGAGTAGGGGGTTCGGGCAGTGAGCAGTTCTTC.

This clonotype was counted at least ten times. The CDR3 DNA follows: TGTGCCAGCAGCTCGACATTAACTAATGAAAAACTGTTTTTT. Its translation is CASSSTLTNEKLFF. The chain carries TRBV7-2 and TRBJ1-4; D is unclear. V lost 4 bases and J 1 base, leaving 7 bases between the germline ends. Germline values: CDR1 SGHTA, CDR2 FQGNSA. This CDR3 contains 14 residues.